Listed below are T cell receptor beta chains from one sample, sequenced in a study of Graves' ophthalmopathy and Graves' hyperthyroidism. TCRdb reanalysed the multiplex PCR reads using MiXCR and keeps one entry per CDR3 protein. The table has 680,000 or so distinct CDR3 sequences, around a fifth seen once; the top ten hold approximately 7.7%. Sequencing was done on a sample of peripheral blood. These receptor sequences come from a woman aged 18-35 years with stable Graves' hyperthyroidism. Some clones in this sample may be carry-over from other donors' samples. Both conserved end residues are part of each CDR3. A D gene is named only where the DNA matches it firmly. Some rows mark clone size as missing; the rest say once, few, many or name a class of expanded clone.

d_call	v_call	clone_size	j_call	cdr3_aa	cdr3_nt
TRBD2	TRBV20-1	many	TRBJ2-7	CSARGYGGRAGYEQYF	TGCAGTGCTAGGGGCTATGGCGGGAGGGCCGGGTACGAGCAGTACTTC
.	TRBV6-2/TRBV6-3	many	TRBJ1-2	CASSYLRDGYTF	TGTGCCAGCAGTTACCTACGGGATGGCTACACCTTC
TRBD2	TRBV30	many	TRBJ2-2	CAWRGLANGELFF	TGTGCCTGGAGAGGACTAGCGAACGGGGAGCTGTTTTTT
.	TRBV20-1	many	TRBJ2-5	CSAEAVGEETQYF	TGCAGTGCCGAGGCTGTGGGGGAAGAGACCCAGTACTTC
.	TRBV6-5	many	TRBJ2-1	CASHFLAGEDEQFF	TGTGCCAGCCATTTCCTCGCAGGGGAGGATGAGCAATTCTTC
TRBD1	TRBV19	many	TRBJ1-1	CASSIRLLQGGTEAFF	TGTGCCAGTAGTATAAGGTTGTTGCAGGGGGGCACTGAAGCTTTCTTT
.	TRBV6-1	many	TRBJ1-2	CASSAPDGNYGYTF	TGTGCCAGCAGTGCTCCTGACGGGAACTATGGCTACACCTTC
.	TRBV5-1	.	TRBJ2-7	CASSFSGSGSEQYF	TGCGCCAGCAGCTTTTCCGGGAGTGGGAGCGAGCAGTACTTC
.	TRBV6-1	.	TRBJ1-2	CASSEGQNGYTF	TGTGCCAGCAGTGAAGGGCAAAATGGCTACACCTTC
TRBD1	TRBV12-3/TRBV12-4	.	TRBJ1-2	CASRQTGIHGYTF	TGTGCCAGCCGACAGACAGGGATCCATGGCTACACCTTC
TRBD1	TRBV4-2	few	TRBJ2-2	CASSQGQGAKTGELFF	TGTGCCAGCAGCCAAGGGCAGGGGGCGAAAACCGGGGAGCTGTTTTTT
.	TRBV15	.	TRBJ2-7	CATSEGPPKDEQYF	TGTGCCACCAGCGAGGGGCCGCCCAAGGACGAGCAGTACTTC
.	TRBV6-2/TRBV6-3	few	TRBJ1-5	CASSYQEFNQPQHF	TGTGCCAGCAGTTACCAGGAATTCAATCAGCCCCAGCATTTT
.	TRBV20-1	many	TRBJ2-7	CSASPFGQHYEQYF	TGCAGTGCTAGCCCTTTCGGACAGCACTACGAGCAGTACTTC
.	TRBV28	many	TRBJ1-1	CASSLSGAGLRTEAFF	TGTGCCAGCAGTTTAAGCGGGGCAGGGTTGAGGACTGAAGCTTTCTTT
TRBD2	TRBV28	.	TRBJ2-5	CASSPLHAGTSGEETQYF	TGTGCCAGCAGTCCCCTCCATGCCGGGACTAGCGGGGAAGAGACCCAGTACTTC
.	TRBV12-3/TRBV12-4	many	TRBJ2-7	CASSPSHEQYF	TGTGCCAGCAGTCCGTCCCACGAGCAGTACTTC
.	TRBV6-1	many	TRBJ1-5	CASSLSFDQPQHF	TGTGCCAGCAGTCTCAGCTTCGATCAGCCCCAGCATTTT
.	TRBV2	.	TRBJ1-2	CAGQGQRNGYTF	TGTGCCGGCCAGGGGCAAAGGAATGGCTACACCTTC
.	TRBV9	.	TRBJ1-1	CASSVVMKDTEAFF	TGTGCCAGCAGCGTAGTGATGAAGGACACTGAAGCTTTCTTT
TRBD2	TRBV6-2/TRBV6-3	.	TRBJ2-7	CASSFRTSGEGPEQYF	TGTGCCAGCAGTTTCAGGACTAGCGGAGAGGGCCCCGAGCAGTACTTC
.	TRBV5-1	many	TRBJ2-7	CASSTNAGVHEQYF	TGCGCCAGCAGCACCAATGCGGGCGTCCACGAGCAGTACTTC
.	TRBV3-1	.	TRBJ2-6	CASSPLRGAGSGANVLTF	TGTGCCAGCAGCCCCCTCCGGGGCGCCGGCTCTGGGGCCAACGTCCTGACTTTC
.	TRBV12-3/TRBV12-4	many	TRBJ2-7	CASSLWGSYEQYF	TGTGCCAGCAGTTTGTGGGGATCCTACGAGCAGTACTTC
.	TRBV6-1	.	TRBJ1-3	CASSETSLDF	TGTGCCAGCAGTGAAACCTCACTGGATTTT
TRBD1	TRBV20-1	many	TRBJ1-2	CSADRVGYGYTF	TGCAGTGCTGACAGGGTCGGCTATGGCTACACCTTC
TRBD1	TRBV2	.	TRBJ1-5	CASSLNFRQGLRWGNQPQHF	TGTGCCAGCAGTCTAAACTTCAGACAGGGTCTAAGGTGGGGCAATCAGCCCCAGCATTTT
.	TRBV30	.	TRBJ1-5	CAWSVRAPGSPQHF	TGTGCCTGGAGTGTACGGGCACCGGGATCGCCCCAGCATTTT
.	TRBV5-1	many	TRBJ2-4	CASSSAGLGNIKYF	TGCGCCAGCAGCTCGGCGGGGCTGGGAAACATTAAGTACTTC
TRBD2	TRBV5-8	many	TRBJ2-2	CASSDGRPGLGELFF	TGTGCCAGCAGTGACGGGAGGCCAGGACTCGGGGAGCTGTTTTTT
.	TRBV2	many	TRBJ1-5	CASTPIGGNQPQHF	TGTGCCAGCACCCCCATCGGGGGCAATCAGCCCCAGCATTTT
TRBD1	TRBV6-2/TRBV6-3	many	TRBJ2-7	CASSSRDRFEQYF	TGTGCCAGCAGTTCCCGGGACAGGTTCGAGCAGTACTTC
.	TRBV27	many	TRBJ1-1	CASRTGMNTEAFF	TGTGCCAGCAGGACGGGCATGAACACTGAAGCTTTCTTT
TRBD2	TRBV27	few	TRBJ2-5	CASSPAGTTYRETQYF	TGTGCCAGCAGTCCCGCCGGGACTACCTACCGCGAGACCCAGTACTTC
.	TRBV12-3/TRBV12-4	many	TRBJ2-5	CASSFEGMETQYF	TGTGCCAGCAGTTTCGAAGGGATGGAGACCCAGTACTTC
.	TRBV30	.	TRBJ2-5	CAWSRVFQETQYF	TGTGCCTGGAGTCGGGTTTTCCAAGAGACCCAGTACTTC
TRBD1	TRBV24-1	many	TRBJ1-1	CATREPTGGHEAFF	TGTGCCACCAGGGAACCGACAGGGGGCCATGAAGCTTTCTTT
TRBD1	TRBV12-3/TRBV12-4	many	TRBJ2-2	CASSPRDRVPNTGELFF	TGTGCCAGCAGCCCCCGGGACAGGGTACCGAACACCGGGGAGCTGTTTTTT
.	TRBV28	.	TRBJ1-1	CASSFEAHRIDTEAFF	TGTGCCAGCAGTTTTGAAGCCCACAGGATCGACACTGAAGCTTTCTTT
TRBD2	TRBV12-3/TRBV12-4	few	TRBJ2-2	CASEGLAGQNTGELFF	TGTGCCAGCGAGGGACTAGCGGGCCAGAACACCGGGGAGCTGTTTTTT
.	TRBV12-3/TRBV12-4	many	TRBJ1-6	CASSLSTRNRLHF	TGTGCCAGCAGTTTATCGACAAGGAACCGCCTCCACTTT